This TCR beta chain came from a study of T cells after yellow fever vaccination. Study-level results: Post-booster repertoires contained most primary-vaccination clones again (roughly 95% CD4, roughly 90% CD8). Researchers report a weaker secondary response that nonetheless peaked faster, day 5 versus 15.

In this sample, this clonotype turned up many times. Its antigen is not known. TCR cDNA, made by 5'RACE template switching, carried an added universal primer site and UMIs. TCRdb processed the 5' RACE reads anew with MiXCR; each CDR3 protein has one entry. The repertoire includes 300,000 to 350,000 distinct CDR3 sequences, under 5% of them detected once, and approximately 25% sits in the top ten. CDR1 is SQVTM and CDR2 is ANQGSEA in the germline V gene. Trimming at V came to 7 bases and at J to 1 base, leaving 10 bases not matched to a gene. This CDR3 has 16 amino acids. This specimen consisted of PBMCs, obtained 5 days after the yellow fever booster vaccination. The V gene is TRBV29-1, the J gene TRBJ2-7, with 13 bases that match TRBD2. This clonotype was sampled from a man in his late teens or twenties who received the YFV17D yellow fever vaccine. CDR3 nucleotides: TGCAGCGCTTCGACTAGCGGGGGGCCAATTTCCTACGAGCAGTACTTC. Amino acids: CSASTSGGPISYEQYF.